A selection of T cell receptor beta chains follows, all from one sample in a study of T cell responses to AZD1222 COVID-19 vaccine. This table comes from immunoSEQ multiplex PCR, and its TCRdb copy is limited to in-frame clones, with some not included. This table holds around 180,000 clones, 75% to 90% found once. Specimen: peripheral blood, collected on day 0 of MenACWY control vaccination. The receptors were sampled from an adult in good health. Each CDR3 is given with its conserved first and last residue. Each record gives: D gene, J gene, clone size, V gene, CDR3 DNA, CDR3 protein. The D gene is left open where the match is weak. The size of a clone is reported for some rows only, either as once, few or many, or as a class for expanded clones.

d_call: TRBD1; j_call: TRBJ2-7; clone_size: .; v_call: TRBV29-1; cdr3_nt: TGCAGCGCCGACACGGGACAGGGAGAGCAGTACTTC; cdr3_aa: CSADTGQGEQYF
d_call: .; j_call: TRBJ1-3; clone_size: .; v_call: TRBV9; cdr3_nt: TGTGCCAGCAGCCCGGGGGGAAACACCATATATTTT; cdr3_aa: CASSPGGNTIYF
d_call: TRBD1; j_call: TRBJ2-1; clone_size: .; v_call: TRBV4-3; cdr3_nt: TGCGCCAGCAGCTCGCGACAGGGTAAAAATGAGCAGTTCTTC; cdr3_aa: CASSSRQGKNEQFF
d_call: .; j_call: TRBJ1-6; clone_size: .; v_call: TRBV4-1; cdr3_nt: TGCGCCAGCAGCCGGGAGGGAAGCTCCTATAATTCACCCCTCCACTTT; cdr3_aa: CASSREGSSYNSPLHF
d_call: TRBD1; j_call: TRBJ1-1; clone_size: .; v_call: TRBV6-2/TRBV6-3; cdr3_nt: TGTGCCAGCAGTCTCTTACAGGGGCGGGTGAACACTGAAGCTTTCTTT; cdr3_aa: CASSLLQGRVNTEAFF
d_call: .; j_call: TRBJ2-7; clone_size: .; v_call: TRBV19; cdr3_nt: TGTGCCAGTAGCGAGCCGGAGACCTACGAGCAGTACTTC; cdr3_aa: CASSEPETYEQYF
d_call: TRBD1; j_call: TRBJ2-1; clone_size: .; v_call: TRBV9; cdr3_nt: TGTGCCAGCAGCTACCGGGACAGGCCTAGGGATGAGCAGTTCTTC; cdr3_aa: CASSYRDRPRDEQFF
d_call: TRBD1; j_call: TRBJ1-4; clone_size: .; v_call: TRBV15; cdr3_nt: TGTGCCACCAGCGCGGACAGGGGGAATGAAAAACTGTTTTTT; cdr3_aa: CATSADRGNEKLFF
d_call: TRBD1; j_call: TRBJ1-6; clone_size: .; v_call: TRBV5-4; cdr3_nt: TGTGCCAGCAGCCCGGGACAGGGGGGAAGCAGTTCACCCCTCCACTTT; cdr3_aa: CASSPGQGGSSSPLHF
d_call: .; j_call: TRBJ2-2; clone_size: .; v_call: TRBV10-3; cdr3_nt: TGTGCCATCAGATGGGAGCTTACCGGGGAGCTGTTTTTT; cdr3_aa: CAIRWELTGELFF
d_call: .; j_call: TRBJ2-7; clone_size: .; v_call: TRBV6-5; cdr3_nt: TGTGCCAGCAGTTCCAGGAGTTACGAGCAGTACTTC; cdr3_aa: CASSSRSYEQYF
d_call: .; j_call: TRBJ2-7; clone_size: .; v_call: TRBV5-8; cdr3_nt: TGTGCCAGCAGCCACGGGCCTAACTACGAGCAGTACTTC; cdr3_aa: CASSHGPNYEQYF
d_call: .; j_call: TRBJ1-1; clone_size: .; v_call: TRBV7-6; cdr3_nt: TGTGCCAGCAGACCCACAGCGGAAGGCACTGAAGCTTTCTTT; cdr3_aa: CASRPTAEGTEAFF
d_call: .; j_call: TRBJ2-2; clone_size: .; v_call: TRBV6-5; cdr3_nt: TGTGCCAGCGCCAGACAGGCGAACACCGGGGAGCTGTTTTTT; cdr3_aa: CASARQANTGELFF
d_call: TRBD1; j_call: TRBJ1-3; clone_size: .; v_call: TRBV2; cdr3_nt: TGTGCCAGCAGTGAAGCGGACAGGGGGCTCTCTGGAAACACCATATATTTT; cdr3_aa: CASSEADRGLSGNTIYF
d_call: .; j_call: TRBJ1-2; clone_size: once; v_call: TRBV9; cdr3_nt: TGTGCCAGCAGCGTAAGGGTTGGGGTTGACTACACCTTC; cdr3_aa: CASSVRVGVDYTF
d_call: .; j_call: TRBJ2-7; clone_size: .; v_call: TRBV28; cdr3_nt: TGTGCCAGCAGTTTATGGGACAGTGTATCCTACGAGCAGTACTTC; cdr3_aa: CASSLWDSVSYEQYF
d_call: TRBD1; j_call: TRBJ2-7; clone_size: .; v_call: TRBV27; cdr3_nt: TGTGCCAGCAGACTCCTGACAGGGGGCGAGCAGTACTTC; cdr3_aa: CASRLLTGGEQYF
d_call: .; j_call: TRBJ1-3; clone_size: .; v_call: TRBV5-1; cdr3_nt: TGCGCCAGCAGGGAGGGGACTGGAAACACCATATATTTT; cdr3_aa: CASREGTGNTIYF
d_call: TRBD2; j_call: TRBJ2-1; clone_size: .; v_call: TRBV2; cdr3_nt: TGTGCCAGCAGTGAGCGGGAGGGGATATTGAATGAGCAGTTCTTC; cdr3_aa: CASSEREGILNEQFF
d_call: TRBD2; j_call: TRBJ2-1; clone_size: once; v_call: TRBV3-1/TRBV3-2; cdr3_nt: TGTGCCAGCAGCCAATCCGGGACTAGCGGCAATGAGCAGTTCTTC; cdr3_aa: CASSQSGTSGNEQFF
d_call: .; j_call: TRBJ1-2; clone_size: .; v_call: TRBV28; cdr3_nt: TGTGCCAGCAGGTACTCAGGGAACTATGGCTACACCTTC; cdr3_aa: CASRYSGNYGYTF
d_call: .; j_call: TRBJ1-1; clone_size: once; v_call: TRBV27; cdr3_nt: TGTGCCAGCAGTTTATTTTCGGGGTCCATTCGGAACACTGAAGCTTTCTTT; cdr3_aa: CASSLFSGSIRNTEAFF
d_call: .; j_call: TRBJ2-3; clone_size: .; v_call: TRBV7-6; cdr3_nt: TGTGCCAGCAGCTTAGGGGGAGCGAGCACAGATACGCAGTATTTT; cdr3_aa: CASSLGGASTDTQYF
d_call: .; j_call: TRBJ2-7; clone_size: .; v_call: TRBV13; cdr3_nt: TGTGCCAGCAGCTTGTACCCTGACGAGCAGTACTTC; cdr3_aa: CASSLYPDEQYF
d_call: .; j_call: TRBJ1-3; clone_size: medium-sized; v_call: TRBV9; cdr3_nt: TGTGCCAGCAGCGTAGGGGTGCAAAACTCTGGAAACACCATATATTTT; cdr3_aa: CASSVGVQNSGNTIYF
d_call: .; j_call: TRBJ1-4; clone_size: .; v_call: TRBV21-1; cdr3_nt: TGTGCCAGCAGCGAAGGTTCCGGGACAGGGTCCACAACTAATGAAAAACTGTTTTTT; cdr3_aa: CASSEGSGTGSTTNEKLFF
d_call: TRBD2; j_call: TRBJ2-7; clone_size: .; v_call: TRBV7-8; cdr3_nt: TGTGCCAGCAGCTTTAGCGGGGGGGCCTACGAGCAGTACTTC; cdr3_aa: CASSFSGGAYEQYF
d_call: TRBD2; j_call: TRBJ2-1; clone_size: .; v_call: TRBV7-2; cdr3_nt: TGTGCCAGCACCCGGACTAGCGCCAATGAGCAGTTCTTC; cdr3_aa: CASTRTSANEQFF
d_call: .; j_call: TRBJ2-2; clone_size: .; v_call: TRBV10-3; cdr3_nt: TGTGCCATCAGGGGGACATCCACCGGGGAGCTGTTTTTT; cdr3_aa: CAIRGTSTGELFF
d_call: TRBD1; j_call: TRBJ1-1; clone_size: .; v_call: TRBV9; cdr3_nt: TGTGCCAGCAGCGTAACCCAGGGGGCTTACACTGAAGCTTTCTTT; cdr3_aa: CASSVTQGAYTEAFF
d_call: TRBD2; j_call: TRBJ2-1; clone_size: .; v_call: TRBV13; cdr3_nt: TGTGCCAGCAGCTGGGAGGGAGGAAACAATGAGCAGTTCTTC; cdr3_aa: CASSWEGGNNEQFF
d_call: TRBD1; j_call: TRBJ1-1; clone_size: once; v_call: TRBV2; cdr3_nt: TGTGCCAGCCTATCAGGGGGCAGGGAGAACACTGAAGCTTTCTTT; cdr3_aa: CASLSGGRENTEAFF
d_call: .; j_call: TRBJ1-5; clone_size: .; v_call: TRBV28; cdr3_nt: TGTGCCAGCAGGGACAAAGGCGATCAGCCCCAGCATTTT; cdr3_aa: CASRDKGDQPQHF
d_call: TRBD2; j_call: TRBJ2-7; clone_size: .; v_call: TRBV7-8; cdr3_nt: TGTGCCAGCAGCCCTTTAGTGTCTAGCGGGAGTTTGGCCCACGAGCAGTACTTC; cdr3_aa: CASSPLVSSGSLAHEQYF
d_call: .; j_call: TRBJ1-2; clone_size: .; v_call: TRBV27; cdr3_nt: TGTGCCAGCAGTTTCCAGGGAGACTATGGCTACACCTTC; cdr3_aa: CASSFQGDYGYTF
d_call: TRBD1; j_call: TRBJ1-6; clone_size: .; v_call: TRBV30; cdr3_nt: TGTGCCTTGCAGACAGGGGTCCATAATTCACCCCTCCACTTT; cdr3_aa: CALQTGVHNSPLHF
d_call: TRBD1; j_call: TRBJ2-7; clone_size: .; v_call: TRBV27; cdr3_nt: TGTGCCAGCAGTTTAACAGGGGTTCGCCACGAGCAGTACTTC; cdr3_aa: CASSLTGVRHEQYF
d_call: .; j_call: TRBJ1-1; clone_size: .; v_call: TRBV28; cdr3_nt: TGTGCCAGCAGTCCCATTACTGAAGCTTTCTTT; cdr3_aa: CASSPITEAFF
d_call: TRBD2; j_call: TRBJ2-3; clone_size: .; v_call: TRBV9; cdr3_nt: TGTGCCAGCGGCCGGGAGGGCCGGGGAGATACGCAGTATTTT; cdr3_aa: CASGREGRGDTQYF
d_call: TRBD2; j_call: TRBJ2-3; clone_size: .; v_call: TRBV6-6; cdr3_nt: TGTGCCAGCAGTTACCCAGCGGGAGACACAGATACGCAGTATTTT; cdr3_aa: CASSYPAGDTDTQYF
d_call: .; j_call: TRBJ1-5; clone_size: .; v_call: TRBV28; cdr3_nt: TGTGCCAGCAAGGGTAGGGGCAATCAGCCCCAGCATTTT; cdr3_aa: CASKGRGNQPQHF
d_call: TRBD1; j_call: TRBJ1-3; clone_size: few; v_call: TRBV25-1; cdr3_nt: TGTGCCTCACAGGGGGTCACCATATATTTT; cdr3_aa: CASQGVTIYF
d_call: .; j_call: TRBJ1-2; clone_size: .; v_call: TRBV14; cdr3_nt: TGTGCCAGCAGCCAGAACCCAGACAGTCCGCACACCTTC; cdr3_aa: CASSQNPDSPHTF
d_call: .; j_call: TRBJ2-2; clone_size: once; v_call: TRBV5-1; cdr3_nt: TGCGCCAGCAGCTTAGGGGGATCCGGGGAGCTGTTTTTT; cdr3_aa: CASSLGGSGELFF
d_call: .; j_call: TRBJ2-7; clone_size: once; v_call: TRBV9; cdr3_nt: TGTGCCAGCAGCGGCGGGAAGGACCCATCCTACGAGCAGTACTTC; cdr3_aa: CASSGGKDPSYEQYF
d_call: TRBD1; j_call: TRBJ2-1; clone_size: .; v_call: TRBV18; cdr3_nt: TGTGCCAGCTCACCAAGTAGGGGGCTGACCTACAATGAGCAGTTCTTC; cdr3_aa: CASSPSRGLTYNEQFF
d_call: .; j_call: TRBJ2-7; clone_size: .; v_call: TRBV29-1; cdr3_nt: TGCAGCGTTAAGACCGGTATCGCCTACGAGCAGTACTTC; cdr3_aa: CSVKTGIAYEQYF
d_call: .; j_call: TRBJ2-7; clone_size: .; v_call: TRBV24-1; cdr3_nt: TGTGCCACCAGTGCCGTGGACTCGTACGAGCAGTACTTC; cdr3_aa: CATSAVDSYEQYF
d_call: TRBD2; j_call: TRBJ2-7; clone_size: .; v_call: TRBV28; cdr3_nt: TGTGCCAGCAGTTTCCCTACTAGCGGGAGCTCCTACGAGCAGTACTTC; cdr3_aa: CASSFPTSGSSYEQYF
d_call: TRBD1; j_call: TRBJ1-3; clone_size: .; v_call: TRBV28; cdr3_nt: TGTGCCAGCAGTTCGGTGGACAGGGGAAAAGGAAACACCATATATTTT; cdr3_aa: CASSSVDRGKGNTIYF
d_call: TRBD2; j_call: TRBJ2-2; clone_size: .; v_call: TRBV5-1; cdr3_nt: TGCGCCAGCAGCAGGACTAGCGTCACCGGGGAGCTGTTTTTT; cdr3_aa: CASSRTSVTGELFF
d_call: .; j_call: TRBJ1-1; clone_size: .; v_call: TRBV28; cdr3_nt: TGTGCCAGCAGCTCACCAACCGGGACACAGGAAGCTTTCTTT; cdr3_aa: CASSSPTGTQEAFF
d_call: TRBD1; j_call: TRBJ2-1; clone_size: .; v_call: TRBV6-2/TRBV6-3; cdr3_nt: TGTGCCAGCAGTTACAGGGGGCTAGGAGAGCAGTTCTTC; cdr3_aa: CASSYRGLGEQFF
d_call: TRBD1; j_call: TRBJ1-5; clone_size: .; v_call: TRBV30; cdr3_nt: TGTGCCTGGAGCAAATTAGACAGGGAGAAATTGCCTTTTTATAGCAATCAGCCCCAGCATTTT; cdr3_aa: CAWSKLDREKLPFYSNQPQHF
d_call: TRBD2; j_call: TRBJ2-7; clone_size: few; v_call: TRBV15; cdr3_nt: TGTGCCACCGCGGGACTAGCGGGGGGGGAGCAGTACTTC; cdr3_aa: CATAGLAGGEQYF
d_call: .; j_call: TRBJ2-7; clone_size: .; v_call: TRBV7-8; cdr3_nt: TGTGCCAGCAGCTTAGGGGAATCCTACGAGCAGTACTTC; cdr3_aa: CASSLGESYEQYF